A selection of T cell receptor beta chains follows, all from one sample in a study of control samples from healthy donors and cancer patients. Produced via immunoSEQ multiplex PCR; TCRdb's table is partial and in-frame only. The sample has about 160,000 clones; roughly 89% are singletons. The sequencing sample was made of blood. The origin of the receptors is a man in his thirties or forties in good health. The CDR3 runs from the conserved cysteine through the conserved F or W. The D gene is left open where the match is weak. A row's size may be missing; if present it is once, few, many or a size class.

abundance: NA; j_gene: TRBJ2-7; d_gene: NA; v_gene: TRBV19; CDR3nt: TGTGCCCCCTCCGATCCCGGACGGAACTACGAGCAGTACTTC; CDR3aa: CAPSDPGRNYEQYF
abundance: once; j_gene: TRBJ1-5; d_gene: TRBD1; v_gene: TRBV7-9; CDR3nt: TGTGCCAGCAGCTCCGACAGGGGGAAGAGGCTCAAACGTCAGCCCCAGCATTTT; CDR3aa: CASSSDRGKRLKRQPQHF
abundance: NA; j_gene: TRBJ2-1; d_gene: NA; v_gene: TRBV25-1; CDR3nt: TGTGCCAGCAGTGACCAAGACTGGAATGAGCAGTTCTTC; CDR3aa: CASSDQDWNEQFF
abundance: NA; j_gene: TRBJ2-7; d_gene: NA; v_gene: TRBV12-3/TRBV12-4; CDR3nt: TGTGCCAGCCGGGGGACTGCATTCTACGAGCAGTACTTC; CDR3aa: CASRGTAFYEQYF
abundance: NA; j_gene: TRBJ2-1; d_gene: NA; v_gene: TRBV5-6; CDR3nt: TGTGCCAGCAGCCCGCAGAATTACAATGAGCAGTTCTTC; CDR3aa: CASSPQNYNEQFF
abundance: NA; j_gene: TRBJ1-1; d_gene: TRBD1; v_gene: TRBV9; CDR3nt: TGTGCCAGCAGCCTACGACAGGGTCAGGGCACTGAAGCTTTCTTT; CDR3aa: CASSLRQGQGTEAFF
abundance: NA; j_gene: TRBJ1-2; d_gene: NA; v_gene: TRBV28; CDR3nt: TGTGGGAGTTGCTTACTGGCTAACTATGGCTACACCTTC; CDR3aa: CGSCLLANYGYTF
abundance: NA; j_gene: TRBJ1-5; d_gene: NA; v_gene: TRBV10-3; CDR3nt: TGTGCCATCAGTGAGACCGCGAATCAGCCCCAGCATTTT; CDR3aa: CAISETANQPQHF
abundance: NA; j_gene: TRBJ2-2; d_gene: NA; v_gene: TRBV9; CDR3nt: TGTGCCAGCAGCGGCAGGGAGGCCGGGGAGCTGTTTTTT; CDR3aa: CASSGREAGELFF
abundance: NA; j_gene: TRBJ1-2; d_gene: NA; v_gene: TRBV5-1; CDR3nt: TGCGCCAGCAGCTTGGTCCAGGGAACCTATGGCTACACCTTC; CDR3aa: CASSLVQGTYGYTF
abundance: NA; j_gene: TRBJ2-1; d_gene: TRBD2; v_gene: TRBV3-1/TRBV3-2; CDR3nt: TGTGCCAGCAGCCCTCGAGTGGGGGCGTTGGGCGGGAGGGCCAGTGTGCAGTTCTTC; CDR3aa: CASSPRVGALGGRASVQFF
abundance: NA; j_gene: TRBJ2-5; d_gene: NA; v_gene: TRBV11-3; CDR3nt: TGTGCCAGCAGCTTAGGACCGGGACAAGAGACCCAGTACTTC; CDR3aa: CASSLGPGQETQYF
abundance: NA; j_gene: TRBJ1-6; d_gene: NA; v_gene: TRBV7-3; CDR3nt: TGTGCCAGCAGCTCCGGGTCCTCGTTTTCACCCCTCCACTTT; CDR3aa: CASSSGSSFSPLHF
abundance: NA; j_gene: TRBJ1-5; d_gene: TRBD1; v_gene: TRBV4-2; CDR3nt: TGTGCCAGCAGCCACGGACAGGGGGCAAATCAGCCCCAGCATTTT; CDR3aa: CASSHGQGANQPQHF
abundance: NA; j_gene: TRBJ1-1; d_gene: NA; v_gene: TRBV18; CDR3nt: TGTGCCAGCTCGCGTATGAACACTGAAGCTTTCTTT; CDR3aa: CASSRMNTEAFF
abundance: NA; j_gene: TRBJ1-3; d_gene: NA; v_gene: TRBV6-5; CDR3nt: TGTGCCAGCAGTTCCACCGGACTCTTTGGAGGAAACACCACATATTTT; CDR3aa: CASSSTGLFGGNTTYF